The clone carrying this T cell receptor (beta chain) showed up many times. This sample is part of a study of T cells in Graves' hyperthyroidism and ophthalmopathy. Regions amplified from RNA transcripts were the TCR beta CDR3 regions. Initially, a first-round RT-PCR of the TCR CDR3 employed the HTBI primer set. TCRdb itself ran the multiplex PCR reads through MiXCR, one entry per CDR3 protein. The repertoire consists of under 450,000 distinct CDR3 sequences, with approximately 14% occurring once and the leading ten covering almost 8%. The sample taken for sequencing was blood. This clonotype was sampled from a young woman with Graves' hyperthyroidism.

The CDR3 nucleotides are TGTGCCAGCAGCGTTACAGTCCAGAACACTGAAGCTTTCTTT. Residues: CASSVTVQNTEAFF. V is TRBV6-2 or TRBV6-3 and J is TRBJ1-1; unclear D gene. The V and J ends lost 6 bases and 1 base respectively, with 12 bases between them. CDR1 is MNHEY, CDR2 SVGEGT, per germline. CDR3 length: 14 amino acids.